A single sample is the source of the 15 T cell receptor beta chains below, sequenced in a study of T cell responses to AZD1222 COVID-19 vaccine. Assay used: immunoSEQ multiplex PCR; TCRdb lists only in-frame clones, some missing. The sample includes about 70,000 clones, 85% of them seen just once. The sequenced sample was peripheral blood, obtained on day 0 of AZD1222 vaccination. These receptors came from an adult in good health.

The chain joins TRBV19 to TRBJ1-2; D call uncertain. Trimming stripped 2 bases from V and 0 bases from J, with 10 bases between. Germline lookup yields CDR1 LNHDA and CDR2 SQIVND (reference sequence). CDR3 length: 15 residues. The CDR3, as DNA: TGTGCCAGTAGTATACAAGCGGCGGCTAACTATGGCTACACCTTC. Protein sequence: CASSIQAAANYGYTF.

The V call is TRBV23-1, the J call TRBJ2-3; D is possibly TRBD1 (5 bases). TRBV23-1 is flagged as an ORF with uncertain function. Trimming stripped 0 bases from V and 3 bases from J, with 22 bases between. The CDR3 runs to 19 residues. Written as DNA, the CDR3 is TGCGCCAGCAGTCAATCGGAGTCCCTAGGGGCGCGTATAACAGATACGCAGTATTTT. Translated, it gives CASSQSESLGARITDTQYF.

V usage is TRBV18 and J usage is TRBJ1-1; D possibly corresponds to TRBD1 (5 bases). V lost 3 bases to trimming and J lost 6 bases, with 8 bases between them. From germline, CDR1 is KGHSH and CDR2 LQKENI. The CDR3 contains 12 residues. CDR3 bases: TGTGCCAGCTCACCCGGACAAGCTGAAGCTTTCTTT. Translation: CASSPGQAEAFF.

This sequence joins TRBV5-8 and TRBJ2-5; the D gene is possibly TRBD2 (6 bases). The CDR3 is made up of 15 amino acids. Germline V lookup: CDR1 SGHTS, CDR2 YDEGEE. V lost 3 bases and J lost 1, with 13 bases in between. This CDR3 is CASSSPGVLQETQYF. CDR3 DNA sequence: TGTGCCAGCAGCTCTCCGGGAGTCCTCCAAGAGACCCAGTACTTC.

V is TRBV5-1 and J is TRBJ2-7; 9 nucleotides line up with TRBD1. Germline loops: CDR1 SGHRS, CDR2 YFSETQ. The length of the CDR3 is 15 residues. The V segment lost 2 bases and the J segment 1 base; nucleotides outside the gene matches: 4. DNA for the CDR3: TGCGCCAGCAGCTTAGGAGGGACAGGGTCCTACGAGCAGTACTTC. This translates into CASSLGGTGSYEQYF.

The genes are TRBV3-1 (or the pseudogene TRBV3-2) and TRBJ2-3; TRBD2 aligns across 13 bases. After removal of 1 base from V and 2 bases from J, the junction contained 15 bases not matched to a gene. This CDR3 is 21 amino acids long. Per the germline V gene, CDR1 is LGHDT and CDR2 is YNNKEL (reference sequence). CDR3 loop: CASSQARSGTSGIEDTDTQYF. CDR3 sequence (DNA): TGTGCCAGCAGCCAAGCCCGTTCGGGGACTAGCGGGATAGAGGACACAGATACGCAGTATTTT.

The rearrangement uses TRBV19 and TRBJ2-3, with D possibly matching TRBD2 (6 bases). This CDR3 comprises 15 residues. Germline V gene sequence: CDR1 LNHDA, CDR2 SQIVND (reference sequence). Trimming took off 10 bases at V and 5 bases at J, with 22 bases between the two ends. CDR3 coding DNA: TGTGCCACGAGGAGAGTGGAGGGCCGGGGAGATACGCAGTATTTT. The encoded protein is CATRRVEGRGDTQYF.

V is TRBV12-5 and J is TRBJ2-5, with TRBD2 identical over 8 bases. The V and J ends lost 1 base and 5 bases, in that order; junction bases with no gene match: 3. Germline-derived CDR1 and CDR2 are LGHNT and FRNRAP. The CDR3 extends over 14 amino acids. The CDR3 protein is CASGLATGGETQYF. In nucleotides, the CDR3 is TGTGCTAGTGGTTTGGCCACGGGGGGGGAGACCCAGTACTTC.

The gene calls are TRBV28 and TRBJ1-2; a possible D gene is TRBD1 (5 bases). CDR1 MDHEN and CDR2 SYDVKM come from the germline V gene. This CDR3 spans 13 amino acids. V lost 3 bases and J lost 0, with 5 bases in between. The CDR3 loop reads CASSLGPNYGYTF. CDR3 sequence (DNA): TGTGCCAGCAGTTTGGGGCCTAACTATGGCTACACCTTC.

The V and J genes are TRBV3-1 (or the pseudogene TRBV3-2) and TRBJ1-2; perhaps TRBD1 as D (6 bases). CDR3 size: 15 residues. V lost 3 bases and J 8 bases, leaving 19 bases between the germline ends. Germline assignment: CDR1 LGHDT and CDR2 YNNKEL (reference sequence). Here the CDR3 reads CASSQGLGGAYGYTF. CDR3 sequence (DNA): TGTGCCAGCAGCCAGGGTTTGGGGGGCGCATACGGCTACACCTTC.

The rearrangement links TRBV6-6 to TRBJ1-3; D gene unclear. Trimming pared 2 bases from V and 0 bases from J, leaving 5 bases between. Germline CDR1 MNHNY, CDR2 SVGAGI (reference sequence). This CDR3 is built from 14 residues. CDR3 sequence: CASSYGTSGNTIYF. The CDR3 coding sequence is TGTGCCAGCAGTTACGGCACCTCTGGAAACACCATATATTTT.

The chain is built from TRBV10-1 and TRBJ1-5; D remains ambiguous. CDR3 length: 12 amino acids. Germline V gene lookup returns CDR1 WNHNN and CDR2 SYGVQD (reference sequence). V was shortened by 3 bases and J by 4 bases, with 4 bases between the two germline ends. This chain's CDR3 is CASSDSNQPQHF. The CDR3 nucleotides are TGCGCCAGCAGTGACTCGAATCAGCCCCAGCATTTT.

The V and J genes are TRBV5-1 and TRBJ1-5; weak D call: TRBD1 (6 bases). Trimming left V 0 bases short and J 9 bases short, with 13 bases between. Germline CDR1 SGHRS, CDR2 YFSETQ. The CDR3 contains 14 residues. The CDR3 here is CASSLDEGVRPQHF. The CDR3, as DNA: TGCGCCAGCAGCTTGGACGAGGGGGTACGGCCCCAGCATTTT.

V and J are TRBV6-1 and TRBJ2-5; 7 nucleotides align to TRBD1. The germline gives CDR1 MNHNS, CDR2 SASEGT. Trimming removed 3 bases from V and 1 base from J; junction bases left unmatched: 5. The CDR3 length is 15 residues. The CDR3 here is CASSDHRDSQETQYF. The CDR3 coding sequence is TGTGCCAGCAGTGACCACCGGGACAGCCAAGAGACCCAGTACTTC.

This clone turned up a few times. The CDR3 spells CASSHDNLLAGNNEQFF. CDR3 nucleotide sequence: TGTGCCAGCAGCCACGATAACCTTCTAGCGGGAAACAATGAGCAGTTCTTC. The J gene is TRBJ2-1, the V gene TRBV3-1 (or the pseudogene TRBV3-2), with TRBD2 identical over 9 bases. This CDR3 comprises 17 residues. V shed 3 bases, J shed 5 bases, and the junction held 11 bases outside the gene matches. The germline V gene has CDR1 LGHDT and CDR2 YNNKEL (reference sequence).